This T cell receptor (beta chain) was recovered during a study of monozygotic twins with inflammatory bowel disease. Study conclusions and caveats: People with IBD had fewer clonotypes in common with others than healthy twins did, especially with disease activity.

Making each TCR library took 3,000 to 4,000 ng of total RNA. Added by template switching were UMIs that each held a 6-nucleotide sample barcode. TCRdb processed the 5' RACE reads again and assigns one entry to each CDR3 protein, with no DNA. This repertoire includes about 300,000 distinct CDR3 sequences. CDR3 length: 18 amino acids. CDR1 is SGHAT and CDR2 is FQNNGV in the germline V gene. About this clonotype itself: Its antigen remains unknown.

Material: blood. The clonotype originates from a human donor with ulcerative colitis or Crohn's disease, or a healthy co-twin of an affected twin (not recorded which). The chain recombines TRBV11-2 with TRBJ2-5; TCRdb names TRBD2, which stays unverified in the absence of DNA. CDR3 amino acids: CASTQAWAAGRGQETQYF.